The TCR beta chain under discussion was sequenced for a study of T cell clonality in common variable immunodeficiency. Trimming removed 8 bases from V and 4 bases from J; junction bases left unmatched: 11. CDR1 SQVTM and CDR2 ANQGSEA come from the germline V gene. The length of the CDR3 is 14 residues. This clone was seen ten or more times. The read terminates 3 residues before the CDR3 end, so the remaining end is supplied by the germline J gene. Some clones are missing from TCRdb's copy, which holds only in-frame ones; the method was immunoSEQ multiplex PCR. The sample includes about 52,000 clones, none of them occurring once.

The source of this sequence is a person aged 18 to 70 in good health. This chain uses TRBV29-1 with TRBJ2-1, with 7 bases that match TRBD2. The sample comprised peripheral blood mononuclear cells. The part of the CDR3 DNA that was read is TGCAGCCTGGCGGGGAGGGAAGGGTACAATGAG. Its protein product is CSLAGREGYNE. The whole CDR3 region reads CSLAGREGYNEQFF.